A single sample is the source of the 19 T cell receptor beta chains below, sequenced in a study of T cells after yellow fever vaccination. TCRdb reanalysed the 5' RACE reads using MiXCR and keeps one entry per CDR3 protein. The sample shows 300,000 to 400,000 distinct CDR3 sequences, 8.5% to 10% of them seen only once. The material sequenced was PBMCs, taken on the day of the first yellow fever vaccination. The receptor set was obtained from a man between 18 and 29 years old who received the YFV17D yellow fever vaccine.

The J gene is TRBJ1-1, the V gene TRBV6-2 or TRBV6-3; D is undetermined. The germline V gene has CDR1 MNHEY and CDR2 SVGEGT. The CDR3 sequence is 13 residues long. V was clipped by 5 bases and J by 4 bases, with 11 bases between them. The DNA for the CDR3 is TGTGCCAGCAGTCAACAGACGGGCACTGAAGCTTTCTTT. It codes for CASSQQTGTEAFF.

The genes are TRBV13 and TRBJ2-3; 13 nucleotides align to TRBD2. Trimming took 5 bases from V and 2 from J; bases not matched to a gene: 13. The CDR3 has 19 residues. Germline V gene sequence: CDR1 PRHDT, CDR2 FYEKMQ (reference sequence). The CDR3 reads CASSDPTSGGAGTTDTQYF. CDR3 DNA: TGTGCCAGCAGCGACCCTACTAGCGGGGGGGCCGGTACCACAGATACGCAGTATTTT.

The chain couples TRBV20-1 to TRBJ2-5; 10 bases line up with TRBD2. Germline V gene lookup returns CDR1 DFQATT and CDR2 SNEGSKA (reference sequence). This CDR3 is built from 15 residues. The trim removed 2 bases at V and 5 bases at J, leaving 8 bases unmatched. CDR3 coding DNA: TGCAGTGCTAGATCGATTAGCGGGGGGCGGGAGACCCAGTACTTC. Residues: CSARSISGGRETQYF.

The chain combines TRBV4-1 with TRBJ2-5, with D tentatively TRBD1 (5 bases). Germline V CDR1 and CDR2: MGHRA, YSYEKL. V was shortened by 1 base and J by 5 bases, with 20 bases between the two germline ends. This CDR3 has 17 amino acids. The CDR3 DNA follows: TGCGCCAGCAGCCAAGGGGAAGTTAGTCAGGGTGGCGAGACCCAGTACTTC. Translation: CASSQGEVSQGGETQYF.

The chain combines TRBV6-2 or TRBV6-3 with TRBJ1-5, with D hard to call. CDR1 and CDR2 (germline): MNHEY, SVGEGT. The V end was cut by 2 bases, the J end by 2 bases, with 16 bases between. The length of the CDR3 is 17 residues. CDR3 DNA sequence: TGTGCCAGCAGTTACGAGCTAGGACGGGAGGGCAATCAGCCCCAGCATTTT. Translation gives CASSYELGREGNQPQHF.

This clonotype was recorded at least ten times. The rearrangement joins TRBV14 to TRBJ2-7, with D maybe TRBD1 (6 bases). V was cut by 2 bases and J by 0 bases, with 26 bases left in between. This CDR3 comprises 20 residues. The germline V gene has CDR1 SGHDN and CDR2 FVKESK. The CDR3, as DNA: TGTGCCAGCAGCCAAACCAGGGGCCTTGGATCCCTAGTCAGCTCCTACGAGCAGTACGTC. It codes for CASSQTRGLGSLVSSYEQYV.

This chain connects TRBV5-8 to TRBJ2-7; D possibly corresponds to TRBD1 (5 bases). The CDR3 is made up of 13 amino acids. CDR1 and CDR2 from the germline V gene are SGHTS and YDEGEE. Trimming pared 7 bases from V and 3 bases from J, leaving 14 bases between. In nucleotides, the CDR3 is TGTGCCAGCCATTACCCTAGGGGCTACGAGCAGTACTTC. This codes for CASHYPRGYEQYF.

The chain joins TRBV10-3 to TRBJ1-5, with 12 bases identical to TRBD1. Trimming cost V 8 bases and J 6 bases; bases outside gene matches: 2. CDR1 ENHRY and CDR2 SYGVKD come from the germline V gene. The CDR3 covers 13 residues. DNA of the CDR3: TGTGCCATCGGGACAGGGGGCTCTCAGCCCCAGCATTTT. Amino acids: CAIGTGGSQPQHF.

The J gene is TRBJ2-3, the V gene TRBV3-1, with TRBD2 matching 8 bases. The germline V gene has CDR1 LGHDT and CDR2 YNNKEL (reference sequence). The CDR3 covers 17 residues. J gave up 1 base and V 0 bases, and 6 bases lay outside the gene matches. DNA of the CDR3: TGTGCCAGCAGCCAAGACCGGGGGGGGGATGGCACAGATACGCAGTATTTT. Translated: CASSQDRGGDGTDTQYF.

The chain combines TRBV7-6 with TRBJ2-5; TRBD1 is a possible D gene (6 bases). The CDR3 contains 15 residues. Trimming removed 4 bases from V and 5 bases from J, with 17 bases in between. CDR1 is SGHVS, CDR2 FNYEAQ, per germline. This CDR3 reads CASSSGQGSWETQYF. The DNA of the CDR3 is TGTGCCAGCAGCTCCGGGCAGGGGAGTTGGGAGACCCAGTACTTC.

This chain connects TRBV6-1 to TRBJ1-2, with 9 bases fitting TRBD1. J lost 4 bases, V lost 7 bases, and 13 bases had no gene match. The CDR3 has 16 residues. Germline-derived CDR1 and CDR2 are MNHNS and SASEGT. The CDR3 loop is CASILTGTGIGYGYTF. The CDR3, as DNA: TGTGCCAGCATTCTGACCGGGACAGGGATCGGCTATGGCTACACCTTC.

The chain is built from TRBV4-3 and TRBJ1-1, with a possible D match to TRBD1 (5 bases). In germline, CDR1 is LGHNA, CDR2 YSLEER. With 2 bases removed from V and 2 bases from J, the gap between germline ends came to 9 bases. CDR3 length: 14 amino acids. CDR3 residues: CASSQTRTNTEAFF. CDR3 nucleotide sequence: TGCGCCAGCAGCCAAACCCGGACAAACACTGAAGCTTTCTTT.

This clonotype has just a few counts. The chain is built from TRBV2 and TRBJ1-1; TRBD1 matches 7 bases. V gave up 4 bases and J gave up 12 bases; unmatched junction bases: 8. This CDR3 has 12 residues. The germline CDR1 and CDR2 sequences are SNHLY and FYNNEI. The CDR3, as DNA: TGTGCCAGCAGTGTGTGGCAGGGGGATACTTTCTTT. Translated, it gives CASSVWQGDTFF.

This clonotype was recorded a few times. V gene TRBV12-3 or TRBV12-4 combines with J gene TRBJ2-1; 8 bases map to TRBD1. CDR3 length: 16 amino acids. Losses at the gene ends were 7 bases for V and 4 bases for J; bases not matched to a gene: 12. CDR3 in amino acids: CASTSRWTGIYNEQFF. CDR3 DNA sequence: TGTGCCAGCACCTCGAGGTGGACAGGGATTTACAATGAGCAGTTCTTC.

The chain combines TRBV25-1 with TRBJ1-1; maybe TRBD1 (6 bases). The CDR3 runs to 15 residues. V was shortened by 4 bases and J by 0 bases, with 12 bases between the two germline ends. The V gene's germline CDR1 is MGHDK and CDR2 SYGVNS. CDR3 residues: CASSASGHMNTEAFF. CDR3 sequence (DNA): TGTGCCAGCAGTGCGTCGGGACATATGAACACTGAAGCTTTCTTT. The full variable domain, rest sourced from reference TRBV25-1 and TRBJ1-1, is EADIYQTPRYLVIGTGKKITLECSQTMGHDKMYWYQQDPGMELHLIHYSYGVNSTEKGDLSSESTVSRIRTEHFPLTLESARPSHTSQYLCASSASGHMNTEAFFGQGTRLTVV.

This clonotype was observed a few times. CDR3 DNA: TGTGCCAGCAGTGAAAACGGATTTAGCAATCAGCCCCAGCATTTT. Amino acid sequence: CASSENGFSNQPQHF. The J gene is TRBJ1-5, the V gene TRBV6-1; D not certain. Germline assignment: CDR1 MNHNS and CDR2 SASEGT. This CDR3 is built from 15 residues. V lost 2 bases and J 0 bases, leaving 8 bases between the germline ends.

This clonotype was picked up a small number of times. J is TRBJ2-3 and V is TRBV7-9; 7 bases align to TRBD1. This CDR3 is built from 17 residues. Germline CDR1 and CDR2: SEHNR and FQNEAQ (reference sequence). V lost 8 bases and J lost 0; bases outside the gene matches: 14. The CDR3 nucleotides are TGTGCCAGCGGCAGGTCGGGACAGATAATTAGCACAGATACGCAGTATTTT. Translated: CASGRSGQIISTDTQYF.

V and J are TRBV27 and TRBJ2-7, with a weak D call TRBD2 (5 bases). This CDR3 region has 15 residues. Trimming cost V 2 bases and J 7 bases, with 18 bases left between them. The germline V gene encodes CDR1 MNHEY and CDR2 SMNVEV (reference sequence). This chain's CDR3 is CASSLLGSTPGEQYF. The CDR3 nucleotides read TGTGCCAGCAGTTTACTTGGCAGCACTCCGGGGGAGCAGTACTTC.

The V gene is TRBV7-2, the J gene TRBJ1-2; D gene uncertain. The V gene's germline CDR1 is SGHTA and CDR2 FQGNSA. The V end lost 2 bases, the J end lost 3 bases, and 10 bases lay between the germline ends. The CDR3 length is 14 residues. This CDR3 reads CASSLQWQDYGYTF. For the CDR3, the DNA is TGTGCCAGCAGCTTACAATGGCAGGACTATGGCTACACCTTC.